This T cell receptor beta chain is from a study of control samples from healthy donors and cancer patients. Germline CDR1 reads LNHDA; CDR2 reads SQIVND (reference sequence). This CDR3 has 14 amino acids. Trimming removed 7 bases from V and 7 bases from J; junction bases left unmatched: 13. Generated by immunoSEQ multiplex PCR, the TCRdb table keeps only in-frame clones and is missing some. There are under 450,000 clones in the sample; 80% to 95% occur only once, and 5.5% to 7.5% lies in the top ten. This chain uses TRBV19 with TRBJ2-7; 7 bases match TRBD2. The origin of this receptor is a middle-aged man with head and neck cancer. Sequencing used PBMCs. In DNA, the CDR3 is TGTGCCAGTAAGTTCGAACTAGCGACGGGTGAGCAGTACTTC. Translated: CASKFELATGEQYF. Full variable domain (outside the CDR3, taken from reference TRBV19 and TRBJ2-7): DGGITQSPKYLFRKEGQNVTLSCEQNLNHDAMYWYRQDPGQGLRLIYYSQIVNDFQKGDIAEGYSVSREKKESFPLTVTSAQKNPTAFYLCASKFELATGEQYFGPGTRLTVT.